This T cell receptor (beta chain) derives from a study of blood T cells in healthy people across ages. Study findings and constraints: Per million T cells, TCR beta diversity dropped about linearly as age rose. Naive T cell percentage by flow cytometry tracked strongly with beta diversity.

This CDR3 contains 15 residues. The V and J ends lost 3 bases and 2 bases respectively, with 13 bases between them. On this clonotype itself: Antigen unknown.

Sample-barcoded 5' priming and a J-beta primer mix drove a second PCR of 7 to 11 cycles. TCRdb ran MiXCR on the 5' RACE reads and lists one entry per CDR3 protein. The sample carries some 1.1 million distinct CDR3 sequences, more than 30% recorded once. The sequenced material came from blood. The chain recombines TRBV12-3 or TRBV12-4 with TRBJ1-1, with D maybe TRBD1 (5 bases). This clonotype was sampled from a young man in good health. The CDR3 DNA follows: TGTGCCAGCAGTTTCGTGGGGGAGGGAAACACTGAAGCTTTCTTT. This codes for CASSFVGEGNTEAFF.